The present T cell receptor beta chain was sequenced within a study of T cell repertoires in cytomegalovirus infection. Study in general: Public TCR beta signatures were indicative of both CMV infection and a matching HLA type. Study-wide results and caveats: Carriers of CMV and the relevant HLA type were discriminated by public TCR beta frequency. Within the response measured ex vivo, HLA-C-restricted CMV-specific TCR beta clonotypes were dominant.

TCRdb re-analysed the reads in MiXCR, keeping a single row per CDR3 protein. The table records some 700,000 distinct CDR3 sequences, roughly 33% of them present only once. To note about this clonotype: Antigen: not known.

CDR1 is SGHNT, CDR2 YENEEA, per germline. This CDR3 spans 14 amino acids. Trimming removed 11 bases from V and 5 bases from J, with 21 bases in between. J is TRBJ1-1 and V is TRBV11-3; a weak D match, TRBD1 (5 bases). The source material was cultured PBMCs, sampled from culture after CMV antigen stimulation. The origin of this receptor is a human donor in good health (CMV status not recorded). Some clones in this sample may be carry-over from other donors' samples. The CDR3 reads CARFVGQGGTEAFF. The DNA for the CDR3 is TGTGCCCGCTTTGTGGGGCAGGGAGGGACTGAAGCTTTCTTT.